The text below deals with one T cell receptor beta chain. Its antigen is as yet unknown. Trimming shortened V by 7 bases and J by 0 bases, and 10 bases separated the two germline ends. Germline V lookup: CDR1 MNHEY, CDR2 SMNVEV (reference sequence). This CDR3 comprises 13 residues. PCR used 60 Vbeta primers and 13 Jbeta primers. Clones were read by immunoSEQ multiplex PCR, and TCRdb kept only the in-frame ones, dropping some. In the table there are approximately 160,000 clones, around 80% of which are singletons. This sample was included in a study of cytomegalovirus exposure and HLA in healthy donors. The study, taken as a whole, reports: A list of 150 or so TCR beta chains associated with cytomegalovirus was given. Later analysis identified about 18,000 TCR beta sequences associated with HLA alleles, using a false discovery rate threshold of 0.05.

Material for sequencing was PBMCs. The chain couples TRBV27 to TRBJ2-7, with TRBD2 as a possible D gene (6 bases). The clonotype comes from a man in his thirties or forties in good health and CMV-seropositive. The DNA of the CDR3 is TGTGCCAGCACGGCGGGGCCCTCCTACGAGCAGTACTTC. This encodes CASTAGPSYEQYF.